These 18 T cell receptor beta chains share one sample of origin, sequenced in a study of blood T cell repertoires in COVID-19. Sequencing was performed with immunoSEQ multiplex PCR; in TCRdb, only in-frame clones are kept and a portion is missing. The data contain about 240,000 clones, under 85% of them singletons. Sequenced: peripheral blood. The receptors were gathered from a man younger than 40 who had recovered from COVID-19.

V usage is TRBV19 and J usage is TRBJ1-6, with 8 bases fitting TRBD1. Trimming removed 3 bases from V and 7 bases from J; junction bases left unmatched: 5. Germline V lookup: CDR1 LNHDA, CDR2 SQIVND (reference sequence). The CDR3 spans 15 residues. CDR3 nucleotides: TGTGCCAGTAGTATGTCAGGGGGCTGGAATTCACCCCTCCACTTT. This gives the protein CASSMSGGWNSPLHF.

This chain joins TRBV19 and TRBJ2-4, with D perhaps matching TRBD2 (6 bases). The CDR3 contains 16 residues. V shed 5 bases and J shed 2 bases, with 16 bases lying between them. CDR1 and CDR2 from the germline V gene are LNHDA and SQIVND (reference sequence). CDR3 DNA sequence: TGTGCCAGTAGTCCCAGTTTAGGGAGGTCCAAAAACATTCAGTACTTC. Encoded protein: CASSPSLGRSKNIQYF.

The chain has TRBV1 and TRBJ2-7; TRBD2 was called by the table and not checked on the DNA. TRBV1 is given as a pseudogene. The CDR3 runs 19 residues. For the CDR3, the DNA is TGCACCAGCAGCCTCACACCCCGACTAGCGCCACGCGACTCCTACGAGCAGTACGTC. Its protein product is CTSSLTPRLAPRDSYEQYV.

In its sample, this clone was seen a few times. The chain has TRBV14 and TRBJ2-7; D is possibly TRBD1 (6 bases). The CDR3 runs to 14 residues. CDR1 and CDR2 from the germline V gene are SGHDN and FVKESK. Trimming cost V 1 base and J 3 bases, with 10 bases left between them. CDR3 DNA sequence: TGTGCCAGCAGCCAAGTGGGCAGGGGCTACGAGCAGTACGTC. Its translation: CASSQVGRGYEQYV.

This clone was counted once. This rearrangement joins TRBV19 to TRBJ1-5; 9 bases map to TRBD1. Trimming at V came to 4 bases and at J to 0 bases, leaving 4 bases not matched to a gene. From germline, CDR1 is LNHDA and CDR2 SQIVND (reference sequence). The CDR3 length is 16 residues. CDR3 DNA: TGTGCCAGTAGTACGACAGGGGGGTATAGCAATCAGCCCCAGCATTTT. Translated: CASSTTGGYSNQPQHF. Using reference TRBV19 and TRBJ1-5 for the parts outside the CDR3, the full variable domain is DGGITQSPKYLFRKEGQNVTLSCEQNLNHDAMYWYRQDPGQGLRLIYYSQIVNDFQKGDIAEGYSVSREKKESFPLTVTSAQKNPTAFYLCASSTTGGYSNQPQHFGDGTRLSIL.

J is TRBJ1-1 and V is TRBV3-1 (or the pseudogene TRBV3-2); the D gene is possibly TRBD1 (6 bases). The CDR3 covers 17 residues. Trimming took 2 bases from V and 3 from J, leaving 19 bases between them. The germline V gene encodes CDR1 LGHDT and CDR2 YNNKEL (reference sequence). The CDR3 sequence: CASSQLFDRPRDTEAFF. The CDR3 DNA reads TGTGCCAGCAGCCAACTCTTCGACAGGCCCCGCGACACTGAAGCTTTCTTT.

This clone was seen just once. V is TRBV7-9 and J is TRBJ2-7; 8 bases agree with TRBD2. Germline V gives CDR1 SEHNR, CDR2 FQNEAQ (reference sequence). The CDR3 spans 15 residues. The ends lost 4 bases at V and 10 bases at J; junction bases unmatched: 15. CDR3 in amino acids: CASSSLTGTGGFQYV. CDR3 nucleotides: TGTGCCAGCAGCTCTCTCACCGGGACGGGGGGGTTTCAGTACGTC.

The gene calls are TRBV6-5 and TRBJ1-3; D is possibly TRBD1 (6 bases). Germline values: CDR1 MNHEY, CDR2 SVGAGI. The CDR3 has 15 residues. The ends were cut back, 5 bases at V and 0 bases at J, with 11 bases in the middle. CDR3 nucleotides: TGTGCCAGCAGTACCGACAGGAGCTCTGGAAACACCATATATTTT. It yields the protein CASSTDRSSGNTIYF.

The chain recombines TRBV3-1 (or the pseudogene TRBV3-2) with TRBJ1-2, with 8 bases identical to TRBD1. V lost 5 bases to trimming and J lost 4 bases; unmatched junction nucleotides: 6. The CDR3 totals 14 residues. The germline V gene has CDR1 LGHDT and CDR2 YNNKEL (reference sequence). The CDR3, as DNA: TGTGCCAGCAGCACAACAGGGGGTAGCTATGGCTACACCTTC. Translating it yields CASSTTGGSYGYTF.

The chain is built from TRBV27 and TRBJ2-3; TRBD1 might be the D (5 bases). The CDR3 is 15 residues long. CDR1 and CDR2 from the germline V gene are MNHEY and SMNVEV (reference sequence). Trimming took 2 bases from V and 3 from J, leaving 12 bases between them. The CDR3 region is CASSLGGRVTDTQYF. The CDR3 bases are TGTGCCAGCAGTTTAGGTGGCAGGGTTACAGATACGCAGTATTTT.

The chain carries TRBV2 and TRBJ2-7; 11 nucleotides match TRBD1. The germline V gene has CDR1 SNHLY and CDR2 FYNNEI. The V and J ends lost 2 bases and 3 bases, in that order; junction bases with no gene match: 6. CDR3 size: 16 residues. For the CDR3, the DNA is TGTGCCAGCAGTGAACAAGGGGGGACAGGGGGCTACGAGCAGTACTTC. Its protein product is CASSEQGGTGGYEQYF.

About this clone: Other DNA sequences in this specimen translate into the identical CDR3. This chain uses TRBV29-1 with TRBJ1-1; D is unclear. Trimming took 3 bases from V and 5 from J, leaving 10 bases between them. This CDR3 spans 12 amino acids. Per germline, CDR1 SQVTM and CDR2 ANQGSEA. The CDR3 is CSVDTGYTEAFF. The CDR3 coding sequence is TGCAGCGTTGATACCGGGTATACTGAAGCTTTCTTT. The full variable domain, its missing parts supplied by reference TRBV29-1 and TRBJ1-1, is SAVISQKPSRDICQRGTSLTIQCQVDSQVTMMFWYRQQPGQSLTLIATANQGSEATYESGFVIDKFPISRPNLTFSTLTVSNMSPEDSSIYLCSVDTGYTEAFFGQGTRLTVV.

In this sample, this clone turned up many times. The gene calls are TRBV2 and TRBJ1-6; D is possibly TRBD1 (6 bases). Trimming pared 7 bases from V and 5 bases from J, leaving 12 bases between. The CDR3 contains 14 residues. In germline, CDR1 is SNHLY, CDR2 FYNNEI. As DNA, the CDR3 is TGTGCCAGCAATGGGGGCAGGGATAATTCACCCCTCCACTTT. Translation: CASNGGRDNSPLHF.

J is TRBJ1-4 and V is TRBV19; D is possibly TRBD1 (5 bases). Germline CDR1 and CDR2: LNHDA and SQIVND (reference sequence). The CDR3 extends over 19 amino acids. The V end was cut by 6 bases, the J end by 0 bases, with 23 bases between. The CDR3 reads CASSMGPMDNTATNEKLFF. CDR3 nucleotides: TGTGCCAGTAGCATGGGTCCGATGGACAACACTGCAACTAATGAAAAACTGTTTTTT.

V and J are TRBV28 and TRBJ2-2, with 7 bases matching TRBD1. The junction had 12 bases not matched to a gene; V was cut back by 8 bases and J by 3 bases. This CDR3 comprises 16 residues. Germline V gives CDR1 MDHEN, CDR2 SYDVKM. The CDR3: CASRYSGQPYTGELFF. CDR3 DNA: TGTGCCAGCCGTTACTCGGGACAGCCATACACCGGGGAGCTGTTTTTT.

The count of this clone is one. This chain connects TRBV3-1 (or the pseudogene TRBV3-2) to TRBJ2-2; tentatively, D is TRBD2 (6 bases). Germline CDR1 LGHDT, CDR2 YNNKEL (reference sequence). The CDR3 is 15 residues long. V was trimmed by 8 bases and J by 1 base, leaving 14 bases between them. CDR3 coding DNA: TGTGCCAGCCAAGGGCGGGGCCGGAACACCGGGGAGCTGTTTTTT. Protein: CASQGRGRNTGELFF.

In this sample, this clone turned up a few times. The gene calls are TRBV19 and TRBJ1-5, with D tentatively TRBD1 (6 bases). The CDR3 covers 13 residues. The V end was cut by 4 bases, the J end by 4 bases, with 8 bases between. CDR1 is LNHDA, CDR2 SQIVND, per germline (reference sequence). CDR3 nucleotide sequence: TGTGCCAGTAGTAAGGGGGATAATCAGCCCCAGCATTTT. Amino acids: CASSKGDNQPQHF.

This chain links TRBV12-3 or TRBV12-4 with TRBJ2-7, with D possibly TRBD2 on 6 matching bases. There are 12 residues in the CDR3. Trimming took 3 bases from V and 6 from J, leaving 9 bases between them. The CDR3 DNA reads TGTGCCAGCAGTTTCGCGGGGACCGAGCAGTACTTC. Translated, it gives CASSFAGTEQYF.